The present T cell receptor beta chain was sequenced within a study of shared T cell receptors in the human thymus. Sequenced by immunoSEQ multiplex PCR; TCRdb stores in-frame clones only, minus some. The profile shows about 500,000 clones, around 78% of them singletons. This clone is a singleton in its sample. Germline values: CDR1 SGHNT, CDR2 YENEEA. This CDR3 is built from 14 residues. The ends were cut back, 3 bases at V and 3 bases at J, with 11 bases in the middle. These data also featured in a second study, about human thymus T cells. That source notes: Thymic samples were excised during corrective heart operations. Biased V and J segment usage appeared in thymus and peripheral blood.

The receptor was derived from a boy under two years old with a congenital heart defect. The chain links TRBV11-3 to TRBJ2-5, with a possible D match to TRBD2 (7 bases). Sequences were obtained from thymocytes. The CDR3 reads CASSFGGAEETQYF. In DNA, the CDR3 is TGTGCCAGCAGCTTTGGGGGGGCGGAAGAGACCCAGTACTTC.